This T cell receptor beta chain was observed in a study of blood T cell repertoires in COVID-19. Study context: COVID-19 samples, acute and convalescent, were from the United States, Italy and Spain. In each case, the material was cDNA or gDNA derived from T cells, B-cell-depleted T cells, or PBMCs.

In the original processing: Counts of nucleated cells, estimated from reference gene primer amplification, were obtained. Using immunoSEQ multiplex PCR, the repertoire was profiled, and TCRdb retains in-frame clones only, with some absent. The DNA was the basis for D and trimming; V, J and clone size are from that table. The data show 250,000 to 350,000 clones, about 89% seen once. V lost 4 bases, J lost 4 bases, and 17 bases lay in between. Germline V lookup: CDR1 LNHDA, CDR2 SQIVND (reference sequence). The CDR3 extends over 16 amino acids. This clonotype was sampled from a woman in her thirties or forties who had recovered from COVID-19. Sequenced: peripheral blood. The genes are TRBV19 and TRBJ1-5; D is possibly TRBD1 (5 bases). DNA for the CDR3: TGTGCCAGTAGTAAGGGGCAGGGCGAGTGGAATCAGCCCCAGCATTTT. Amino acid sequence: CASSKGQGEWNQPQHF.